The 20 T cell receptor beta chains below come from one sample, sequenced in a study of blood T cells in healthy people across ages. A second PCR of roughly 7 to 11 cycles used a sample-barcoded 5' primer and a J-beta primer mix. TCRdb redid the calling of the 5' RACE reads with MiXCR, one entry per CDR3 protein. In the table there are about 750,000 distinct CDR3 sequences, about 53% of which are singletons. The sequencing input was blood. The receptors were gathered from a man older than 75 in good health.

This clonotype was seen a handful of times. As DNA, the CDR3 is TGTGCCAGCAGCTTAGCGAGAGGACTAGCGGGAGGCCTCTACGAGCAGTACTTC. Translated: CASSLARGLAGGLYEQYF. This chain joins TRBV7-8 and TRBJ2-7; 14 positions match TRBD2. The CDR3 has 18 amino acids. Germline lookup yields CDR1 SGHVS and CDR2 FQNEAQ. V was clipped by 0 bases and J by 3 bases; unmatched bases: 7.

This chain joins TRBV6-6 and TRBJ2-3; a possible D gene is TRBD1 (6 bases). This CDR3 comprises 14 residues. Germline V gene sequence: CDR1 MNHNY, CDR2 SVGAGI (reference sequence). V lost 8 bases and J lost 3, with 15 bases in between. CDR3 nucleotide sequence: TGTGCCAGCGCCTGGGACACAACAACAGATACGCAGTATTTT. Translation gives CASAWDTTTDTQYF.

This clonotype appeared once. The junction shows a germline mismatch at one end, possibly a read error. This sequence joins TRBV9 and TRBJ2-1; 10 bases agree with TRBD2. The germline gives CDR1 SGDLS, CDR2 YYNGEE. CDR3 length: 16 residues. The CDR3 sequence: CAGSVGIAGGYNEQFF. CDR3 bases: TGTGCCGGCAGCGTAGGGATAGCGGGAGGCTACAATGAGCAGTTCTTC. The full variable domain, its missing parts supplied by reference TRBV9 and TRBJ2-1, is DSGVTQTPKHLITATGQRVTLRCSPRSGDLSVYWYQQSLDQGLQFLIQYYNGEERAKGNILERFSAQQFPDLHSELNLSSLELGDSALYFCAGSVGIAGGYNEQFFGPGTRLTVL.

J is TRBJ2-5 and V is TRBV24-1; D ambiguous. The CDR3 contains 13 residues. Germline-derived CDR1 and CDR2 are KGHDR and SFDVKD. V was trimmed by 4 bases and J by 9 bases, leaving 14 bases between them. The CDR3 nucleotides read TGTGCCACCAGTGACTCTACGCACCCGTCCCAGTACTTC. It codes for CATSDSTHPSQYF.

J is TRBJ2-1 and V is TRBV5-4; 9 bases fit TRBD1. Trimming took 5 bases from V and 3 from J; bases not matched to a gene: 9. The length of the CDR3 is 16 residues. Germline V gives CDR1 SGHNT, CDR2 YYREEE (reference sequence). CDR3 residues: CASSSGTGRVYNEQFF. The CDR3 DNA follows: TGTGCCAGCAGTTCCGGGACAGGGAGAGTCTACAATGAGCAGTTCTTC.

The V and J genes are TRBV3-1 and TRBJ2-5, with 7 bases matching TRBD2. This CDR3 comprises 14 residues. Trimming cost V 4 bases and J 3 bases; bases outside gene matches: 5. Per germline, CDR1 LGHDT and CDR2 YNNKEL (reference sequence). CDR3 sequence: CASSPRTSEETQYF. CDR3 coding DNA: TGTGCCAGCAGCCCTAGGACTAGTGAAGAGACCCAGTACTTC.

The chain joins TRBV3-1 to TRBJ2-3; D perhaps matches TRBD2 (6 bases). Per the germline V gene, CDR1 is LGHDT and CDR2 is YNNKEL (reference sequence). There are 18 residues in the CDR3. Trimming stripped 2 bases from V and 1 base from J, with 19 bases between. This CDR3 is CASSQHVGTPIGTDTQYF. The CDR3 region has the DNA TGTGCCAGCAGCCAACATGTGGGGACTCCAATTGGCACAGATACGCAGTATTTT.

This clonotype appeared once. This chain links TRBV27 with TRBJ2-5, with D tentatively TRBD2 (6 bases). The CDR3 is 14 residues long. Germline V gene sequence: CDR1 MNHEY, CDR2 SMNVEV (reference sequence). Trimming cost V 8 bases and J 11 bases, with 24 bases left between them. The CDR3 region is CASQGLPPMNEQYF. CDR3 bases: TGTGCCAGCCAGGGACTCCCGCCTATGAATGAGCAGTACTTC.

This clonotype was seen a handful of times. The rearrangement links TRBV10-3 to TRBJ2-2; D remains unclear. Trimming cost V 2 bases and J 0 bases, with 7 bases left between them. The CDR3 contains 15 residues. Germline CDR1 and CDR2: ENHRY and SYGVKD. This chain's CDR3 is CAISERGTNTGELFF. The DNA of the CDR3 is TGTGCCATCAGTGAGCGCGGTACGAACACCGGGGAGCTGTTTTTT.

In DNA form, the CDR3 reads TGCAGCGTTGAGGGGACTAGCGGGAGAGGGCGAGAGACCCAGTACTTC. Its translation is CSVEGTSGRGRETQYF. V usage is TRBV29-1 and J usage is TRBJ2-5; 14 positions agree with TRBD2. The CDR3 consists of 16 residues. J gave up 4 bases and V 3 bases, and 7 bases lay outside the gene matches. Germline CDR1 and CDR2: SQVTM and ANQGSEA. Together with reference TRBV29-1 and TRBJ2-5, the CDR3 gives the full variable domain: SAVISQKPSRDICQRGTSLTIQCQVDSQVTMMFWYRQQPGQSLTLIATANQGSEATYESGFVIDKFPISRPNLTFSTLTVSNMSPEDSSIYLCSVEGTSGRGRETQYFGPGTRLLVL.

The rearrangement joins TRBV27 to TRBJ2-7, with D maybe TRBD1 (6 bases). The V end was cut by 6 bases, the J end by 0 bases, with 12 bases between. Germline CDR1 reads MNHEY; CDR2 reads SMNVEV (reference sequence). The CDR3 covers 14 residues. Here the CDR3 reads CASRSYRDSYEQYF. CDR3 DNA sequence: TGTGCCAGCAGAAGTTACAGGGACTCCTACGAGCAGTACTTC.

The chain joins TRBV6-6 to TRBJ1-5; the D is unclear. Germline V gene lookup returns CDR1 MNHNY and CDR2 SVGAGI (reference sequence). V lost 0 bases and J 5 bases, leaving 5 bases between the germline ends. The CDR3 consists of 13 residues. The CDR3 coding sequence is TGTGCCAGCAGTTACTCGGTGGATCAGCCCCAGCATTTT. Translating it yields CASSYSVDQPQHF.

Regarding this clonotype: At one boundary the junction diverges from the germline segment, which might be a read error. CDR3 DNA: TGTGCCAGCGGGAGACAGGGATCGACCTACGAACAGTACTTC. Its protein product is CASGRQGSTYEQYF. The rearrangement links TRBV6-6 to TRBJ2-7; TRBD1 aligns across 7 bases. CDR3 length: 14 amino acids. Germline CDR1 MNHNY, CDR2 SVGAGI (reference sequence).

This clonotype was observed a few times. The chain joins TRBV7-2 to TRBJ2-1; D is unclear. The end of the DNA fits TRBJ2-7 better, so the J call may be wrong. The CDR3 length is 15 residues. Germline V gene sequence: CDR1 SGHTA, CDR2 FQGNSA. CDR3 residues: CASSLDAFSYNEQYF. In nucleotides, the CDR3 is TGTGCCAGCAGCTTAGACGCCTTCTCCTACAATGAGCAGTACTTC.

At least ten counts were recorded for this clonotype. J is TRBJ2-7 and V is TRBV27; D gene ambiguous. Per germline, CDR1 MNHEY and CDR2 SMNVEV (reference sequence). The CDR3 consists of 14 residues. The V end was cut by 11 bases, the J end by 0 bases, with 17 bases between. This chain's CDR3 is CALRLGRSSYEQYF. DNA of the CDR3: TGTGCCCTGCGCCTTGGGCGGAGCTCCTACGAGCAGTACTTC.

The V and J genes are TRBV3-1 and TRBJ2-1, with 7 positions matching TRBD2. With V trimmed by 1 base and J by 8 bases, 14 bases remained unmatched. CDR3 length: 17 amino acids. Per germline, CDR1 LGHDT and CDR2 YNNKEL (reference sequence). The CDR3 region has the DNA TGTGCCAGCAGCCAAGCCCCGGGCGGGGAGGGCCTCCATGAGCAGTTCTTC. It translates to CASSQAPGGEGLHEQFF.

J is TRBJ1-2 and V is TRBV18; possibly TRBD1 for D (5 bases). The germline gives CDR1 KGHSH, CDR2 LQKENI. Trimming cost V 1 base and J 7 bases, with 13 bases left between them. The length of the CDR3 is 14 residues. The CDR3 DNA reads as TGTGCCAGCTCACCACGAGAACAGGAGCGTGGCTACACCTTC. It translates to CASSPREQERGYTF.

This rearrangement joins TRBV20-1 to TRBJ2-1; 8 bases are shared with TRBD2. With 6 bases clipped from V and 10 bases from J, the junction kept 17 bases outside the gene matches. Germline values: CDR1 DFQATT, CDR2 SNEGSKA (reference sequence). This CDR3 contains 15 residues. The CDR3 spells CSAPQKGGRREEQFF. The CDR3 nucleotides are TGCAGTGCCCCCCAAAAGGGCGGGAGGCGAGAGGAGCAGTTCTTC.

This clonotype was detected only a few times. This sequence joins TRBV20-1 and TRBJ2-7; 9 nucleotides align to TRBD2. Germline trimming cut 6 bases from V and 4 bases from J; bases unmatched to any gene: 10. From germline, CDR1 is DFQATT and CDR2 SNEGSKA (reference sequence). This CDR3 comprises 14 residues. The CDR3 bases are TGCAGTGCCGCAAGGGGACTAGCCGGGTACGAGCAGTACTTC. It codes for CSAARGLAGYEQYF.

There are a few counts of this clonotype. The chain employs TRBV20-1 and TRBJ2-7; 7 bases agree with TRBD1. V shed 5 bases and J 1 base; nucleotides not matched to a gene: 5. This CDR3 has 13 amino acids. Germline V CDR1 and CDR2: DFQATT, SNEGSKA (reference sequence). The DNA of the CDR3 is TGCAGTGCTGACCCACAGGGGTCCTACGAGCAGTACTTC. Translated: CSADPQGSYEQYF.